These T cell receptor beta chains were read from a single sample in a study of shared clonotypes between healthy human individuals. Generated by immunoSEQ multiplex PCR, the TCRdb table keeps only in-frame clones and is missing some. The sample comprises about half a million clones, approximately 82% of which are singletons, and about 11% rests with the top ten. The sequenced sample consisted of PBMCs. All receptors derive from a woman aged 40 to 50 in good health. Some clones in this sample may be carry-over from other donors' samples. The conserved cysteine and the conserved F or W are not part of the CDR3 here. Only some rows state a clone size, as once, few, many or a class for expanded clones.

CDR3: ASSLYGGASTDTQY
size: -
J: TRBJ2-3
V: TRBV7-2

CDR3: ASRGQSEKLF
size: once
J: TRBJ1-4
V: TRBV28

CDR3: ASSVGPGGEEAF
size: -
J: TRBJ1-1
V: TRBV9

CDR3: ASSDPTGLAGSGTYNEQF
size: -
J: TRBJ2-1
V: TRBV10-2

CDR3: ASSFRGLGVGELF
size: -
J: TRBJ2-2
V: TRBV28

CDR3: ASSLKFGRTYEQY
size: -
J: TRBJ2-7
V: TRBV28

CDR3: ASSQVRGLRNSPLH
size: -
J: TRBJ1-6
V: TRBV14

CDR3: TSSQDTGGTEAF
size: many
J: TRBJ1-1
V: TRBV1

CDR3: ATSGIRTGGFHEQY
size: -
J: TRBJ2-7
V: TRBV15

CDR3: ASSSTGGGEKLF
size: -
J: TRBJ1-4
V: TRBV7-9

CDR3: ASSPYTLQGYGYT
size: -
J: TRBJ1-2
V: TRBV5-6

CDR3: ASSLRGYTEAF
size: -
J: TRBJ1-1
V: TRBV14

CDR3: ASTESGTSTDTQY
size: -
J: TRBJ2-3
V: TRBV6-6

CDR3: ASSQEGTGDSVYEQY
size: few
J: TRBJ2-7
V: TRBV4-3

CDR3: ASSLPRTSGSYEQF
size: -
J: TRBJ2-1
V: TRBV27

CDR3: ASSWGQGAYEQY
size: -
J: TRBJ2-7
V: TRBV27

CDR3: ASSLGSLEQF
size: -
J: TRBJ2-1
V: TRBV7-8

CDR3: AIRQGLAAAEQY
size: once
J: TRBJ2-7
V: TRBV10-3

CDR3: ASSYSGADRTDTQY
size: many
J: TRBJ2-3
V: TRBV19

CDR3: ASSQGGVNTEAF
size: few
J: TRBJ1-1
V: TRBV19

CDR3: ASSPPISTEAF
size: -
J: TRBJ1-1
V: TRBV28

CDR3: ASSQVGSGQPQH
size: -
J: TRBJ1-5
V: TRBV4-1